This entry describes one TCR beta chain. A much larger clone sits a single nucleotide away, making a read error possible. These data belong to a study of T cells in Graves' hyperthyroidism and ophthalmopathy. TCR beta CDR3 regions were amplified from RNA. The HTBI set primed first-round TCR CDR3 RT-PCR. MiXCR, applied by TCRdb to the multiplex PCR reads, yields one record per CDR3 protein. This table holds more than 300,000 distinct CDR3 sequences, roughly 15% found once. The CDR3 is 14 amino acids. Germline CDR1 and CDR2: SQVTM and ANQGSEA. With V trimmed by 5 bases and J by 3 bases, 6 bases remained unmatched. Diagnoses used clinical symptoms, serum thyroxine and TRAb, thyroid ultrasound and orbital computed tomography. Each 10 ml fresh peripheral blood draw supplied the PBMCs.

Material: blood. This rearrangement joins TRBV29-1 to TRBJ1-5; TRBD1 aligns across 8 bases. This clonotype was sampled from a woman aged 25-40 years with Graves' ophthalmopathy. The CDR3 protein is CSVLTGALNQPQHF. CDR3 bases: TGCAGCGTTTTGACAGGGGCTCTCAATCAGCCCCAGCATTTT.